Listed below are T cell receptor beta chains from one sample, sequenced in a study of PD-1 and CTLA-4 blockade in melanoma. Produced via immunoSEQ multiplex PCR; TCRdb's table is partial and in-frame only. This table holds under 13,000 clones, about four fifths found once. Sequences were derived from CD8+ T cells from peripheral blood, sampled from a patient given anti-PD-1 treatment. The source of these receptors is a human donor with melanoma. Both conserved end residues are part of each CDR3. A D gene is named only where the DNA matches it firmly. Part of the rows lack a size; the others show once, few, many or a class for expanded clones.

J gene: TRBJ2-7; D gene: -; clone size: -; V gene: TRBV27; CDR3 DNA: TGTGCCAGCAGTGCCGGGACAAACTTTGGCGAGCAGTACTTC; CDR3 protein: CASSAGTNFGEQYF
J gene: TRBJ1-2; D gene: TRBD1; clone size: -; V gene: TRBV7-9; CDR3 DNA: TGTGCCAGCAGCCCCCAGGGGGTCTATGGCTACACCTTC; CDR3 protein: CASSPQGVYGYTF
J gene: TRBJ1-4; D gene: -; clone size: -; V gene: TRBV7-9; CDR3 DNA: TGTGCCATATCCCCGCCGGCAACAACTAATGAAAAACTGTTTTTT; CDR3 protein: CAISPPATTNEKLFF
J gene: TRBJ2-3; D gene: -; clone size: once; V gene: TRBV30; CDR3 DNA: TGTGCCTGGAGTGTAACTGTTACAGATACGCAGTATTTT; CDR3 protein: CAWSVTVTDTQYF
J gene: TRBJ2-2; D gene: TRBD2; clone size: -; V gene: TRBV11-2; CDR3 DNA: TGTGCCAGCAGCTTTGGGACTAGCTCCGGGGAGCTGTTTTTT; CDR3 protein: CASSFGTSSGELFF
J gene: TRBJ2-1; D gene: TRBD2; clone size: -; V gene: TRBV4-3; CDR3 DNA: TGCGCCAGCAGCCAAGGGCTAGCGGGGAGGAATGAGCAGTTCTTC; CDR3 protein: CASSQGLAGRNEQFF
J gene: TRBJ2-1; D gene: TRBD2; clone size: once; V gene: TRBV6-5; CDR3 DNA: TGTGCCAGCCAGACTGCGTGGGGGGGCAATGAGCAGTTCTTC; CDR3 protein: CASQTAWGGNEQFF
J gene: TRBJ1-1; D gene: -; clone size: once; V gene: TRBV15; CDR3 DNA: TGTGCCACCAGCGAACGAGGGTCCCAGAGGACTGAAGCTTTCTTT; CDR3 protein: CATSERGSQRTEAFF
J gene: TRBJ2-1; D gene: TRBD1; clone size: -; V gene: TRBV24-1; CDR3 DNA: TGTGCCACCAGTGATTTGCACTTTGAGGGGGCGAACAATGAGCAGTTCTTC; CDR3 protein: CATSDLHFEGANNEQFF
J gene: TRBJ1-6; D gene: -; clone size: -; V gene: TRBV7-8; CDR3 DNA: TGTGCCAGCAGCCCGCTACAGGGAGTGCATTCACCCCTCCACTTT; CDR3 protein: CASSPLQGVHSPLHF
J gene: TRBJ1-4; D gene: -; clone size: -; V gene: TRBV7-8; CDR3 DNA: TGTGCCAGCAGCTTAGGGGGGCTTAATGAAAAACTGTTTTTT; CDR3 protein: CASSLGGLNEKLFF
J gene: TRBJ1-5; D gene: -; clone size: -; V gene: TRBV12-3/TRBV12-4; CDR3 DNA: TGTGCCAGCACCCCGGACCTGGGACAGCCCCAGCATTTT; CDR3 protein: CASTPDLGQPQHF
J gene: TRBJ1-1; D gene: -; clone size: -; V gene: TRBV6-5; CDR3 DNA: TGTGCCACCAACATCGGCCGGGGGCCGATCACTGAAGCTTTCTTT; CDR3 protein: CATNIGRGPITEAFF
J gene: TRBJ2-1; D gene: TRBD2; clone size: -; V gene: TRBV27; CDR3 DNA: TGTGCCAGCAGTTTACCAAGGACTAGCGGGAGGGCGAATGAGCAGTTCTTC; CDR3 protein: CASSLPRTSGRANEQFF
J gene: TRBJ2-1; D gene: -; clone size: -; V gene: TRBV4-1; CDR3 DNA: TGCGCCAGCAGCAAGGGGGACGGTGAGCAGTTCTTC; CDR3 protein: CASSKGDGEQFF
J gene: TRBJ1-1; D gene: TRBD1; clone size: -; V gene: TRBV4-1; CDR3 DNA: TGCGCCAGCAGCCAATTTAGATCAGGGGGAACCGACACTGAAGCTTTCTTT; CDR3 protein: CASSQFRSGGTDTEAFF
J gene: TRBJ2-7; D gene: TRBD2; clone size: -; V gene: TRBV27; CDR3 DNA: TGTGCCAGCAGTCTGGTGGGGGGGAGCTCCTACGAGCAGTACTTC; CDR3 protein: CASSLVGGSSYEQYF
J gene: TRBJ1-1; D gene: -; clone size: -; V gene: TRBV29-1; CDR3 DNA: TGCAGCGTTGAATCTTATGGAGGGTTGGGACCTGAAGCTTTCTTT; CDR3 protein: CSVESYGGLGPEAFF
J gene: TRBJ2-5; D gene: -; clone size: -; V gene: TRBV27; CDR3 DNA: TGTGCCAGCAGTTTAACGATAGGGGGGGAGACCCAGTACTTC; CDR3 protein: CASSLTIGGETQYF
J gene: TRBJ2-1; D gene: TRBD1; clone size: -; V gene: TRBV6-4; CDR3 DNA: TGTGCCAGCAGTGGGGACAGGGGGTCCTACAATGAGCAGTTCTTC; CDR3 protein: CASSGDRGSYNEQFF
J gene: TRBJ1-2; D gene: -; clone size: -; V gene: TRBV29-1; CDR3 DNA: TGCAGCGTTGAAGAGCGGGGCTCAGGCGGCTACACCTTC; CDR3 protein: CSVEERGSGGYTF
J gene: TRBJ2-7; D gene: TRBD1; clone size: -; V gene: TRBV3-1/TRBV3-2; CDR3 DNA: TGTGCCAGCTCAAAGGTGGACAGGGGGACCTACGAGCAGTACTTC; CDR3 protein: CASSKVDRGTYEQYF
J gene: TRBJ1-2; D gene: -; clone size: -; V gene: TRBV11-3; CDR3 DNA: TGTGCCAGCAGCTCGCCGGGCGCAACAGGCTACACCTTC; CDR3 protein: CASSSPGATGYTF
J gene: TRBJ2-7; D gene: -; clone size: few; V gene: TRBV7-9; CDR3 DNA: TGTGCCAGCAGCACCAATCGTGGGGCTAGCGAGTACGAGCAGTACTTC; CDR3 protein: CASSTNRGASEYEQYF
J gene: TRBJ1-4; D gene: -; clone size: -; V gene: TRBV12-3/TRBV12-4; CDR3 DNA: TGTGCCAGCAACTTCGGACCTAATGAAAAACTGTTTTTT; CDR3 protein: CASNFGPNEKLFF
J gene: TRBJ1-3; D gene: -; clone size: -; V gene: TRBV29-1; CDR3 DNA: TGCAGCGTTGAAGTTTGGCAGGGGCCTCGGGGAAACACCATATATTTT; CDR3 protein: CSVEVWQGPRGNTIYF
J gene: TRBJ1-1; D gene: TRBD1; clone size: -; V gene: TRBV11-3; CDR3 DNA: TGTGCCAGCAGCCCTTCTTTGAGGGGGCTGGGCACTGAAGCTTTCTTT; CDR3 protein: CASSPSLRGLGTEAFF
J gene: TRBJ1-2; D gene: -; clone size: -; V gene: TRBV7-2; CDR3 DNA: TGTGCCAGCCGGGACACCTCTAACTATGGCTACACCTTC; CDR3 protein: CASRDTSNYGYTF
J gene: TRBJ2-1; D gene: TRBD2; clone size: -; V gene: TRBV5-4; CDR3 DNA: TGTGCCAGCAGCTCGGAGGGACTAGTTTTTGATGAGCAGTTCTTC; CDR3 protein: CASSSEGLVFDEQFF
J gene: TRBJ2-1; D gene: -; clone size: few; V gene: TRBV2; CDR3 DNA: TGTGCCAGCAGTGGAGCTTCGAGCCCCGTCCAGTTCTTC; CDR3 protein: CASSGASSPVQFF
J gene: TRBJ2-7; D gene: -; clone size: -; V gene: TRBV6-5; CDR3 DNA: TGTGCCAGCAGTCCTAGTGCGGGTGAGCAGTACTTC; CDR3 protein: CASSPSAGEQYF
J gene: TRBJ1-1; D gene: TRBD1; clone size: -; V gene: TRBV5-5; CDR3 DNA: TGTGCCAGCAGCTTGCGGGACAGCTTCATGAACACTGAAGCTTTCTTT; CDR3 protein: CASSLRDSFMNTEAFF
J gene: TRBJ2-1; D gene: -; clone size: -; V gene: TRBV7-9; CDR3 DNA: TGTGCCAGCAGCTTAGCGACTCACGACGTCGGTCTATATGAGCAGTTCTTC; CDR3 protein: CASSLATHDVGLYEQFF
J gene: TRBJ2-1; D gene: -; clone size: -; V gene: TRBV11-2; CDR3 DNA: TGTGCCAGCAGCCCTACCCTTGGGCTAGAAGTTGAGCAGTTCTTC; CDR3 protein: CASSPTLGLEVEQFF
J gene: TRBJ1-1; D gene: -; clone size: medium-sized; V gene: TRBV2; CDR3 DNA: TGTGCCAGCAGTGAAGCTTGGACAGCTACTGAAGCTTTCTTT; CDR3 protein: CASSEAWTATEAFF
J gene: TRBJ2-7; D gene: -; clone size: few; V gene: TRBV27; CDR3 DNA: TGTGCCAGCAGTTCAGGGGTTCCCGGCCTCTACGAGCAGTACTTC; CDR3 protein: CASSSGVPGLYEQYF
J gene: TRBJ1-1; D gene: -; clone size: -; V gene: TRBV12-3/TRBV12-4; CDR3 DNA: TGTGCCAGCAGCCCCGGGCCGAACACTGAAGCTTTCTTT; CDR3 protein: CASSPGPNTEAFF
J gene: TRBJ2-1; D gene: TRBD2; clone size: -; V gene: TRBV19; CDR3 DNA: TGTGCCAGTACCACTAGCGGGGGGATATCATACAATGAGCAGTTCTTC; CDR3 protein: CASTTSGGISYNEQFF
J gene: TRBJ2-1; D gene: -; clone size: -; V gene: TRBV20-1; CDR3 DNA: TGCAGTGCTAGTCCCTACAATGAACAGTTCTTC; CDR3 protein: CSASPYNEQFF
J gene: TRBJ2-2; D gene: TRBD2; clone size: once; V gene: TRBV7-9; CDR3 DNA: TGTGCCAGCAGCCCGCGGGAGTCGGTCGGGGAGCTGTTTTTT; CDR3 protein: CASSPRESVGELFF
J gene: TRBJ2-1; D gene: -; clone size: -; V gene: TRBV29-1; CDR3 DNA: TGCAGCGTTGAGGGGCCACCCCCCTACAATGAGCAGTTCTTC; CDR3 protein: CSVEGPPPYNEQFF
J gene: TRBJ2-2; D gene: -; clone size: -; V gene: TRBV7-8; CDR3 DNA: TGTGCCAGCAGCTTAGGGCCGTCCGGGGAGCTGTTTTTT; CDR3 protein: CASSLGPSGELFF
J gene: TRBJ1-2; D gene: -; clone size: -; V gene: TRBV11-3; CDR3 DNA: TGTGCCAGCAGCTTACGGGAGCGCTATGGCTACACCTTC; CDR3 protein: CASSLRERYGYTF
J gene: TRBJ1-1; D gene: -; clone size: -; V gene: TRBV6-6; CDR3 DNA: TGTGCCAGCAGTTACTTGTATACAGGGTCTGGTGAAGCTTTCTTT; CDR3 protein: CASSYLYTGSGEAFF
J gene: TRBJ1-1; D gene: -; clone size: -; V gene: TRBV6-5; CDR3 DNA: TGTGCCAGCAGTTATCACGGGGAGAACACTGAAGCTTTCTTT; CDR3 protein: CASSYHGENTEAFF